This TCR beta chain comes out of a study of T cell responses to AZD1222 COVID-19 vaccine. Produced via immunoSEQ multiplex PCR; TCRdb's table is partial and in-frame only. Among 92,000 or so clones listed, approximately 91% were seen once. This clone was seen just once. Its antigen is not identified. Broader study findings: Mapped onto spike, vaccine-associated CD4 TCRs spanned it and were dominant at 160-218 and 743-854. After the peak T cell response, and only then, were repertoires sampled. Nearly half of spike-specific TCRs reportedly target unmutated variant regions.

The length of the CDR3 is 13 residues. Germline CDR1 reads LNHDA; CDR2 reads SQIVND (reference sequence). The ends were cut back, 3 bases at V and 7 bases at J, with 12 bases in the middle. Combined were second doses at about 4 or about 12 weeks. The chain couples TRBV19 to TRBJ1-2, with a tentative D call TRBD1 (6 bases). This clonotype was sampled from an adult who received the AZD1222 COVID-19 vaccine. The input for sequencing was peripheral blood, taken 28 days after the second AZD1222 dose. The CDR3 spells CASSIRTVGGYTF. The CDR3 bases are TGTGCCAGTAGTATTCGGACAGTCGGTGGCTACACCTTC.